The TCR beta chain described here comes from a study of blood T cells in healthy people across ages. Study results and limitations: When set beside aged donors, long-lived donors presented more naive CD4+ cells and higher diversity.

Isolation recovered at least 6.5 million PBMCs from every sample. Total RNA was extracted at no less than 5.5 micrograms per sample. This clonotype showed up just a few times. Its specificity is unknown. After removal of 8 bases from V and 2 bases from J, the junction contained 11 bases not matched to a gene. CDR3 length: 15 amino acids. The germline gives CDR1 MNHEY, CDR2 SVGAGI. It was with a sample-barcoded 5' primer and a J-beta primer mix that a second PCR of roughly 7 to 11 cycles was run. TCRdb analysed the 5' RACE reads with MiXCR anew, one entry per CDR3 protein. The sample lists around 1.7 million distinct CDR3 sequences, 28% occurring once.

The TCR sequence derives from a woman aged 25 to 39 in good health. The V gene is TRBV6-5, the J gene TRBJ1-2, with 7 bases that match TRBD1. The sample comprised blood. As DNA, the CDR3 is TGTGCCAGCCATCCCTCACAGGGGCTAAACTATGGCTACACCTTC. It is translated as CASHPSQGLNYGYTF.